A selection of T cell receptor gamma chains follows, all from one sample in a study of Vδ1+ human thymocytes. TCRdb re-called the multiplex PCR reads with CATT. The repertoire holds tens of thousands of gamma-chain clones, with roughly 15% as singletons. Sequencing was performed on Vdelta1+ gamma-delta thymocytes from the thymus. These receptors all stem from a child under two years old who had congenital heart surgery. The CDR3 runs from the conserved cysteine through the conserved F or W. Clone size appears in some rows only: once, few, many, or a class for an expanded clone.

clone size: few; J gene: TRGJ1/TRGJ2; CDR3 length: 16; V gene: TRGV5; CDR3 protein: CATWDSQLGIYYKKLF; CDR3 DNA: TGTGCCACCTGGGACAGCCAACTTGGGATTTATTATAAGAAACTCTTT
clone size: few; J gene: TRGJ1/TRGJ2; CDR3 length: 12; V gene: TRGV3; CDR3 protein: CATWDQSVKKLF; CDR3 DNA: TGTGCCACCTGGGACCAAAGCGTTAAGAAACTCTTT
clone size: few; J gene: TRGJ1/TRGJ2; CDR3 length: 13; V gene: TRGV8; CDR3 protein: CATWDRGVYKKLF; CDR3 DNA: TGTGCCACCTGGGATAGGGGTGTTTATAAGAAACTCTTT
clone size: few; J gene: TRGJ1/TRGJ2; CDR3 length: 13; V gene: TRGV4; CDR3 protein: CATWDGPFNRKLF; CDR3 DNA: TGTGCCACCTGGGATGGGCCGTTTAATAGGAAACTCTTT
clone size: few; J gene: TRGJP2; CDR3 length: 17; V gene: TRGV5; CDR3 protein: CATWDRPYKSSDWIKTF; CDR3 DNA: TGCGCCACCTGGGACAGGCCTTATAAGAGTAGTGATTGGATCAAGACGTTT
clone size: medium-sized; J gene: TRGJ1/TRGJ2; CDR3 length: 12; V gene: TRGV4; CDR3 protein: CATWDYYYKKLF; CDR3 DNA: TGTGCCACCTGGGACTATTATTATAAGAAACTCTTT
clone size: NA; J gene: TRGJP1; CDR3 length: 12; V gene: TRGV4; CDR3 protein: CATWEGGWFKIF; CDR3 DNA: TGTGCCACCTGGGAGGGTGGTTGGTTCAAGATATTT
clone size: few; J gene: TRGJ1/TRGJ2; CDR3 length: 13; V gene: TRGV9; CDR3 protein: CALWDPNYYKELF; CDR3 DNA: TGTGCCTTGTGGGACCCGAATTATTATAAGGAACTCTTT
clone size: NA; J gene: TRGJ1/TRGJ2; CDR3 length: 13; V gene: TRGV2; CDR3 protein: CATWDEDYYKKLF; CDR3 DNA: TGTGCCACCTGGGACGAAGATTATTATAAGAAACTCTTT
clone size: few; J gene: TRGJ1/TRGJ2; CDR3 length: 11; V gene: TRGV5; CDR3 protein: CATWDIDKKLF; CDR3 DNA: TGTGCCACCTGGGACATCGATAAGAAACTCTTT
clone size: few; J gene: TRGJ1/TRGJ2; CDR3 length: 13; V gene: TRGV3; CDR3 protein: CATWDAARYKKLF; CDR3 DNA: TGTGCCACCTGGGACGCGGCGCGGTATAAGAAACTCTTT
clone size: medium-sized; J gene: TRGJ1/TRGJ2; CDR3 length: 12; V gene: TRGV8; CDR3 protein: CATWEDYYKKLF; CDR3 DNA: TGTGCCACCTGGGAGGATTATTATAAGAAACTCTTT
clone size: NA; J gene: TRGJP2; CDR3 length: 18; V gene: TRGV9; CDR3 protein: CALWEVRYVHSSDWIKTF; CDR3 DNA: TGTGCCTTGTGGGAGGTAAGATATGTCCATAGTAGTGATTGGATCAAGACGTTT
clone size: medium-sized; J gene: TRGJ1/TRGJ2; CDR3 length: 11; V gene: TRGV4; CDR3 protein: CATWNGRQKLF; CDR3 DNA: TGTGCCACCTGGAATGGGCGGCAGAAACTCTTT
clone size: NA; J gene: TRGJ1/TRGJ2; CDR3 length: 14; V gene: TRGV4; CDR3 protein: CATWAPQIYYKKLF; CDR3 DNA: TGTGCCACCTGGGCTCCACAGATTTATTATAAGAAACTCTTT
clone size: NA; J gene: TRGJ1/TRGJ2; CDR3 length: 14; V gene: TRGV9; CDR3 protein: CALWEVKTYYKKLF; CDR3 DNA: TGTGCCTTGTGGGAGGTAAAAACTTATTATAAGAAACTCTTT
clone size: NA; J gene: TRGJ1/TRGJ2; CDR3 length: 12; V gene: TRGV4; CDR3 protein: CATWAGDYKKLF; CDR3 DNA: TGTGCCACCTGGGCGGGTGATTATAAGAAACTCTTT
clone size: NA; J gene: TRGJ1/TRGJ2; CDR3 length: 10; V gene: TRGV5; CDR3 protein: CAPSYYKKLF; CDR3 DNA: TGTGCCCCCAGTTATTATAAGAAACTCTTT
clone size: NA; J gene: TRGJ1/TRGJ2; CDR3 length: 16; V gene: TRGV9; CDR3 protein: CALWEVPYYFYYKKLF; CDR3 DNA: TGTGCCTTGTGGGAGGTTCCGTATTACTTTTATTATAAGAAACTCTTT
clone size: NA; J gene: TRGJP2; CDR3 length: 16; V gene: TRGV4; CDR3 protein: CATWDGGTSSDWIKTF; CDR3 DNA: TGTGCCACCTGGGATGGCGGCACCAGTAGTGATTGGATCAAGACGTTT
clone size: few; J gene: TRGJP2; CDR3 length: 15; V gene: TRGV3; CDR3 protein: CATWDLKGRDWIKTF; CDR3 DNA: TGTGCCACCTGGGACCTAAAAGGACGTGATTGGATCAAGACGTTT
clone size: NA; J gene: TRGJ1/TRGJ2; CDR3 length: 12; V gene: TRGV9; CDR3 protein: CALWEVPYKKLF; CDR3 DNA: TGTGCCTTGTGGGAGGTCCCTTATAAGAAACTCTTT
clone size: few; J gene: TRGJ1/TRGJ2; CDR3 length: 12; V gene: TRGV4; CDR3 protein: CATWKKYYKKLF; CDR3 DNA: TGTGCCACCTGGAAAAAGTATTATAAGAAACTCTTT
clone size: few; J gene: TRGJP1; CDR3 length: 12; V gene: TRGV8; CDR3 protein: CATWVTGWFKIF; CDR3 DNA: TGTGCCACCTGGGTGACTGGTTGGTTCAAGATATTT
clone size: few; J gene: TRGJ1/TRGJ2; CDR3 length: 13; V gene: TRGV4; CDR3 protein: CATWNGWDYKKLF; CDR3 DNA: TGTGCCACCTGGAATGGCTGGGATTATAAGAAACTCTTT
clone size: few; J gene: TRGJ1/TRGJ2; CDR3 length: 13; V gene: TRGV5; CDR3 protein: CATWVPNYYKKLF; CDR3 DNA: TGTGCCACCTGGGTCCCTAATTATTATAAGAAACTCTTT
clone size: NA; J gene: TRGJ1/TRGJ2; CDR3 length: 12; V gene: TRGV4; CDR3 protein: CATWNGLVGKLF; CDR3 DNA: TGTGCCACCTGGAATGGGCTCGTCGGGAAACTCTTT
clone size: NA; J gene: TRGJP; CDR3 length: 20; V gene: TRGV9; CDR3 protein: CALWEVKGLPGELGKKIKVF; CDR3 DNA: TGTGCCTTGTGGGAGGTGAAAGGGCTGCCTGGGGAGTTGGGCAAAAAAATCAAGGTATTT
clone size: NA; J gene: TRGJ1/TRGJ2; CDR3 length: 13; V gene: TRGV4; CDR3 protein: CATWAYHYYKKLF; CDR3 DNA: TGTGCCACCTGGGCTTATCATTATTATAAGAAACTCTTT
clone size: few; J gene: TRGJ1/TRGJ2; CDR3 length: 14; V gene: TRGV4; CDR3 protein: CATWTEPVYYKKLF; CDR3 DNA: TGTGCCACCTGGACCGAACCCGTTTATTATAAGAAACTCTTT
clone size: NA; J gene: TRGJ1/TRGJ2; CDR3 length: 10; V gene: TRGV8; CDR3 protein: CATWALKKLF; CDR3 DNA: TGTGCCACCTGGGCTCTAAAGAAACTCTTT
clone size: few; J gene: TRGJ1/TRGJ2; CDR3 length: 13; V gene: TRGV2; CDR3 protein: CATQSPSDYKKLF; CDR3 DNA: TGTGCCACCCAATCCCCATCAGATTATAAGAAACTCTTT
clone size: NA; J gene: TRGJ1/TRGJ2; CDR3 length: 17; V gene: TRGV4; CDR3 protein: CATWDGPLGQNYYKKLF; CDR3 DNA: TGTGCCACCTGGGATGGGCCTCTTGGCCAGAATTATTATAAGAAACTCTTT
clone size: NA; J gene: TRGJP2; CDR3 length: 14; V gene: TRGV4; CDR3 protein: CATWNGRSDWIKTF; CDR3 DNA: TGTGCCACCTGGAATGGTCGTAGTGATTGGATCAAGACGTTT
clone size: NA; J gene: TRGJ1/TRGJ2; CDR3 length: 16; V gene: TRGV8; CDR3 protein: CATWDRLAGRCYKKLF; CDR3 DNA: TGTGCCACCTGGGATAGACTTGCCGGCCGTTGTTATAAGAAACTCTTT
clone size: once; J gene: TRGJ1/TRGJ2; CDR3 length: 16; V gene: TRGV9; CDR3 protein: CALWEVPLRPGYKKLF; CDR3 DNA: TGTGCCTTGTGGGAGGTGCCCCTACGCCCAGGTTATAAGAAACTCTTT
clone size: few; J gene: TRGJ1/TRGJ2; CDR3 length: 13; V gene: TRGV9; CDR3 protein: CALWEVGVGKKLF; CDR3 DNA: TGTGCCTTGTGGGAGGTGGGTGTTGGAAAGAAACTCTTT
clone size: medium-sized; J gene: TRGJP2; CDR3 length: 12; V gene: TRGV5; CDR3 protein: CATWRSDWIKTF; CDR3 DNA: TGTGCCACCTGGCGTAGTGATTGGATCAAGACGTTT
clone size: few; J gene: TRGJ1/TRGJ2; CDR3 length: 12; V gene: TRGV9; CDR3 protein: CALWEDNYKKLF; CDR3 DNA: TGTGCCTTGTGGGAGGACAACTATAAGAAACTCTTT
clone size: few; J gene: TRGJ1/TRGJ2; CDR3 length: 12; V gene: TRGV5; CDR3 protein: CATWDRLTWKLF; CDR3 DNA: TGTGCCACCTGGGACAGGCTTACGTGGAAACTCTTT
clone size: NA; J gene: TRGJ1/TRGJ2; CDR3 length: 12; V gene: TRGV2; CDR3 protein: CATWERDYKKLF; CDR3 DNA: TGTGCCACCTGGGAGCGGGATTATAAGAAACTCTTT
clone size: NA; J gene: TRGJP2; CDR3 length: 19; V gene: TRGV8; CDR3 protein: CATWDSLGVGDSSDWIKTF; CDR3 DNA: TGTGCCACCTGGGATAGCCTAGGGGTTGGCGATAGTAGTGATTGGATCAAGACGTTT
clone size: few; J gene: TRGJ1/TRGJ2; CDR3 length: 14; V gene: TRGV4; CDR3 protein: CATWDGRNYYKKLF; CDR3 DNA: TGTGCCACCTGGGATGGTCGTAATTATTATAAGAAACTCTTT
clone size: NA; J gene: TRGJ1/TRGJ2; CDR3 length: 14; V gene: TRGV5; CDR3 protein: CATWDRPDWYKKLF; CDR3 DNA: TGTGCCACCTGGGACAGGCCCGATTGGTATAAGAAACTCTTT
clone size: NA; J gene: TRGJP; CDR3 length: 15; V gene: TRGV5; CDR3 protein: CATSLQELGKKIKVF; CDR3 DNA: TGTGCCACCTCCCTTCAAGAGTTGGGCAAAAAAATCAAGGTATTT
clone size: NA; J gene: TRGJ1/TRGJ2; CDR3 length: 14; V gene: TRGV5; CDR3 protein: CATWNPQSYYKKLF; CDR3 DNA: TGTGCCACCTGGAACCCTCAATCTTATTATAAGAAACTCTTT
clone size: NA; J gene: TRGJ1/TRGJ2; CDR3 length: 14; V gene: TRGV9; CDR3 protein: CALWETTPGYKKLF; CDR3 DNA: TGTGCCTTGTGGGAGACCACACCGGGGTATAAGAAACTCTTT
clone size: few; J gene: TRGJ1/TRGJ2; CDR3 length: 11; V gene: TRGV8; CDR3 protein: CATWDSGKKLF; CDR3 DNA: TGTGCCACCTGGGATTCGGGTAAGAAACTCTTT
clone size: few; J gene: TRGJ1/TRGJ2; CDR3 length: 13; V gene: TRGV4; CDR3 protein: CATWDGTYYKKLF; CDR3 DNA: TGTGCCACCTGGGATGGAACTTATTATAAGAAACTCTTT